This entry lists 15 T cell receptor beta chains sequenced from one sample in a study of OX40 agonist ivuxolimab in advanced cancers. Data came from immunoSEQ multiplex PCR; TCRdb stores just in-frame clones and leaves some out. The sample consists of 45,000 to 55,000 clones, 70% to 90% of them appearing once. The sample consisted of CD4+ or CD8+ T cells sorted from blood, taken in a trial of the OX40 agonist ivuxolimab. These receptors were collected from an adult with an advanced solid tumor such as melanoma, head and neck, liver or kidney cancer.

V usage is TRBV19 and J usage is TRBJ1-1; the match to TRBD1 covers 7 bases. With V trimmed by 4 bases and J by 5 bases, 7 bases remained unmatched. Germline-derived CDR1 and CDR2 are LNHDA and SQIVND (reference sequence). This CDR3 is 14 amino acids long. The CDR3 is CASSKGRGSTEAFF. The CDR3 coding sequence is TGTGCCAGTAGTAAGGGCAGGGGGTCTACTGAAGCTTTCTTT. Supplemented by reference TRBV19 and TRBJ1-1, the full variable domain reads DGGITQSPKYLFRKEGQNVTLSCEQNLNHDAMYWYRQDPGQGLRLIYYSQIVNDFQKGDIAEGYSVSREKKESFPLTVTSAQKNPTAFYLCASSKGRGSTEAFFGQGTRLTVV.

The chain combines TRBV2 with TRBJ1-1; D gene ambiguous. Germline V gene data show CDR1 as SNHLY and CDR2 as FYNNEI. The CDR3 spans 14 residues. V was cut by 5 bases and J by 0 bases, with 10 bases left in between. The CDR3 nucleotides read TGTGCCAGCAGTAGGACGTGGATGAACACTGAAGCTTTCTTT. Translated: CASSRTWMNTEAFF.

CDR3 amino acids: CASSQGPGQGNSPLHF. The CDR3 nucleotides are TGCGCCAGCAGCCAAGGACCGGGACAGGGTAATTCACCCCTCCACTTT. The chain couples TRBV4-1 to TRBJ1-6; 9 nucleotides align to TRBD1. This CDR3 is built from 16 residues. Germline loops: CDR1 MGHRA, CDR2 YSYEKL. With 1 base clipped from V and 6 bases from J, the junction kept 4 bases outside the gene matches.

The V call is TRBV4-1, the J call TRBJ2-2; D gene ambiguous. The CDR3 sequence is 16 residues long. The germline CDR1 and CDR2 sequences are MGHRA and YSYEKL. V lost 4 bases to trimming and J lost 2 bases, with 14 bases between them. The CDR3 protein is CASSPGSLLNTGELFF. As DNA, the CDR3 is TGCGCCAGCAGCCCCGGGTCTCTTCTTAACACCGGGGAGCTGTTTTTT.

The gene calls are TRBV29-1 and TRBJ1-3, with D maybe TRBD1 (5 bases). V was shortened by 7 bases and J by 4 bases, with 14 bases between the two germline ends. This CDR3 has 13 amino acids. Germline V lookup: CDR1 SQVTM, CDR2 ANQGSEA. The CDR3: CSAARDGGNTIYF. CDR3 in DNA: TGCAGCGCCGCCCGGGACGGCGGAAACACCATATATTTT. Together with reference TRBV29-1 and TRBJ1-3, the CDR3 gives the full variable domain: SAVISQKPSRDICQRGTSLTIQCQVDSQVTMMFWYRQQPGQSLTLIATANQGSEATYESGFVIDKFPISRPNLTFSTLTVSNMSPEDSSIYLCSAARDGGNTIYFGEGSWLTVV.

This chain uses TRBV6-5 with TRBJ1-2; 7 positions match TRBD1. The germline V gene encodes CDR1 MNHEY and CDR2 SVGAGI. The CDR3 has 14 amino acids. The ends lost 7 bases at V and 6 bases at J; junction bases unmatched: 11. CDR3: CASTLGRGNNGYTF. CDR3 DNA: TGTGCCAGCACCCTTGGCAGGGGGAACAATGGCTACACCTTC.

CDR3 coding DNA: TGTGCCAGCAGCTACTATGGAAACACCATATATTTT. It encodes CASSYYGNTIYF. The V and J genes are TRBV14 and TRBJ1-3; the D is unclear. CDR3 size: 12 residues. Between the trimmed V and J ends, which lost 5 bases and 3 bases, there was a span of 5 bases. Germline values: CDR1 SGHDN, CDR2 FVKESK.

In nucleotides, the CDR3 is TGCGCCAGCAGCCAAGTCGGGGCAGGGACTAGGAAAGAGACCCAGTACTTC. It yields the protein CASSQVGAGTRKETQYF. The V gene is TRBV4-1, the J gene TRBJ2-5; 8 bases map to TRBD2. In germline, CDR1 is MGHRA, CDR2 YSYEKL. There are 17 residues in the CDR3. The V and J ends lost 1 base and 3 bases, in that order; junction bases with no gene match: 10.

The chain has TRBV2 and TRBJ2-1; the D gene is possibly TRBD1 (6 bases). V dropped 5 bases and J dropped 10 bases, with 15 bases sitting between them. The germline gives CDR1 SNHLY, CDR2 FYNNEI. This CDR3 region has 13 residues. The CDR3 protein is CASSTTAGTEQFF. The CDR3, as DNA: TGTGCCAGCAGTACCACCGCCGGGACAGAGCAGTTCTTC. Supplemented by reference TRBV2 and TRBJ2-1, the full variable domain reads EPEVTQTPSHQVTQMGQEVILRCVPISNHLYFYWYRQILGQKVEFLVSFYNNEISEKSEIFDDQFSVERPDGSNFTLKIRSTKLEDSAMYFCASSTTAGTEQFFGPGTRLTVL.

The V gene is TRBV7-3, the J gene TRBJ2-1; 7 nucleotides agree with TRBD2. This CDR3 is 14 amino acids long. CDR1 is SGHTA, CDR2 FQGTGA, per germline. V dropped 6 bases and J dropped 7; count of bases not matched to a gene: 9. The CDR3 region has the DNA TGTGCCAGCAGTTTAGGCGGGAGCGGTAATGAGCAGTTCTTC. Translated, it gives CASSLGGSGNEQFF.

The rearrangement uses TRBV7-9 and TRBJ2-7; D unclear. The CDR3 covers 13 residues. Germline V gene sequence: CDR1 SEHNR, CDR2 FQNEAQ (reference sequence). The V end lost 1 base, the J end lost 3 bases, and 7 bases lay between the germline ends. This chain's CDR3 is CASSLGHYYEQYF. DNA of the CDR3: TGTGCCAGCAGCTTAGGACACTACTACGAGCAGTACTTC.

The gene calls are TRBV9 and TRBJ2-7; D is possibly TRBD1 or TRBD2 (5 bases each). This CDR3 has 15 residues. The germline V gene encodes CDR1 SGDLS and CDR2 YYNGEE. V lost 4 bases, J lost 3 bases, and 17 bases lay in between. The CDR3 DNA follows: TGTGCCAGCAGCTCACAGTCCGGGGCCAACTACGAGCAGTACTTC. It encodes CASSSQSGANYEQYF.

Notes on this clone: A junction end diverges from the germline sequence, so it may reflect a read error. The rearrangement links TRBV6-6 to TRBJ2-7, with D possibly TRBD2 on 6 matching bases. This CDR3 has 13 residues. The germline V gene has CDR1 MNHNY and CDR2 SVGAGI (reference sequence). CDR3 sequence reads: CAISESTGGEQYF. The CDR3 DNA is TGTGCCATCAGTGAGTCAACAGGAGGGGAGCAGTACTTC.

The chain carries TRBV6-6 and TRBJ1-1, with D perhaps TRBD1 (6 bases). The CDR3 is 15 residues long. The V gene's germline CDR1 is MNHNY and CDR2 SVGAGI (reference sequence). The V end lost 2 bases, the J end lost 0 bases, and 10 bases lay between the germline ends. The CDR3 coding sequence is TGTGCCAGCAGTTACCAGGGGAGGATGAACACTGAAGCTTTCTTT. Translated, it gives CASSYQGRMNTEAFF.

J is TRBJ2-3 and V is TRBV15, with D maybe TRBD2 (5 bases). The germline CDR1 and CDR2 sequences are LNHNV and YYDKDF (reference sequence). CDR3 length: 17 residues. V lost 0 bases and J 4 bases, leaving 17 bases between the germline ends. Here the CDR3 reads CATSRDEAEEGADTQYF. Written as DNA, the CDR3 is TGTGCCACCAGCAGAGATGAAGCGGAAGAGGGTGCAGATACGCAGTATTTT.